A selection of T cell receptor beta chains follows, all from one sample in a study of T cells in Graves' hyperthyroidism and ophthalmopathy. From the multiplex PCR reads, TCRdb called clonotypes with MiXCR, one entry per CDR3 protein. The data show around 350,000 distinct CDR3 sequences, approximately 19% seen once. Sequenced material: blood. These receptors were collected from a woman aged 18-30 years with Graves' hyperthyroidism. The CDR3 runs from the conserved cysteine through the conserved F or W. A D gene is named only where the DNA matches it firmly. Clone size appears in some rows only: once, few, many, or a class for an expanded clone.

v_call	clone_size	d_call	j_call	cdr3_aa	cdr3_nt
TRBV6-1	many	NA	TRBJ1-1	CASNGGMNTEAFF	TGTGCCAGCAACGGGGGCATGAACACTGAAGCTTTCTTT
TRBV5-1	many	NA	TRBJ1-2	CASSLGDRPYEGYTF	TGCGCCAGCAGTTTAGGAGACAGGCCCTATGAAGGCTACACCTTC
TRBV6-1	NA	NA	TRBJ1-5	CASSPRTVSNQPQHF	TGTGCCAGCAGTCCAAGGACAGTTAGCAATCAGCCCCAGCATTTT
TRBV11-2	few	NA	TRBJ2-3	CASSAPGSLGPSTDTQYF	TGTGCCAGCAGCGCCCCCGGCTCCTTGGGGCCTAGCACAGATACGCAGTATTTT
TRBV5-1	NA	TRBD2	TRBJ2-2	CASSLTSANTGELFF	TGCGCCAGCAGCTTGACTAGCGCCAACACCGGGGAGCTGTTTTTT
TRBV30	many	TRBD1	TRBJ1-5	CAWTGGINQPQHF	TGTGCCTGGACAGGGGGCATTAATCAGCCCCAGCATTTT
TRBV7-8	many	NA	TRBJ1-1	CASSLRQRSIMNTEAFF	TGTGCCAGCAGCCTACGGCAGCGATCGATTATGAACACTGAAGCTTTCTTT
TRBV6-2/TRBV6-3	many	NA	TRBJ1-1	CASGPGGRRNTLDTEAFF	TGTGCCAGCGGCCCGGGAGGACGGAGGAACACATTGGACACTGAAGCTTTCTTT
TRBV11-2	NA	TRBD2	TRBJ2-3	CASSLDGAGVSSTQYF	TGTGCCAGCAGCTTAGACGGAGCGGGGGTCTCATCTACGCAGTATTTT
TRBV20-1	NA	TRBD1	TRBJ2-7	CSASAGGKDEQYF	TGCAGTGCATCTGCAGGGGGCAAGGACGAGCAGTACTTC
TRBV28	many	NA	TRBJ2-7	CASRGWYQGTYEQYF	TGTGCCAGCAGGGGCTGGTATCAGGGTACCTACGAGCAGTACTTC
TRBV7-9	many	NA	TRBJ2-7	CASSLGPGTEQYF	TGTGCCAGCAGCTTAGGGCCAGGCACCGAGCAGTACTTC
TRBV20-1	many	TRBD1	TRBJ2-5	CSARDRTGRIQVTQYF	TGCAGTGCTAGAGATCGGACAGGACGGATTCAAGTGACCCAGTACTTC
TRBV9	NA	NA	TRBJ2-2	CASSTPQGGAGKTGELFF	TGTGCCAGCAGCACACCTCAGGGGGGGGCTGGTAAGACCGGGGAGCTGTTTTTT
TRBV20-1	NA	TRBD2	TRBJ2-4	CSVRSSGRNIQYF	TGCAGTGTTAGGAGTAGCGGGAGAAACATTCAGTACTTC
TRBV4-1	few	TRBD1	TRBJ2-2	CASSQPGTGLNTGELFF	TGCGCCAGCAGCCAACCCGGGACAGGCTTGAACACCGGGGAGCTGTTTTTT
TRBV5-1	many	NA	TRBJ2-7	CASSSRAPGLGYEQYF	TGCGCCAGCAGCTCGCGGGCCCCGGGCCTTGGGTACGAGCAGTACTTC
TRBV10-3	NA	NA	TRBJ2-7	CAIKASSYEQYF	TGTGCCATCAAGGCGAGCTCCTACGAGCAGTACTTC
TRBV6-1	many	NA	TRBJ2-5	CASSELGYGGTQYF	TGTGCCAGCAGCGAGCTCGGTTATGGAGGGACCCAGTACTTC
TRBV6-4	few	TRBD2	TRBJ2-1	CASSVAGGNNEQFF	TGTGCCAGCAGTGTAGCGGGGGGGAACAATGAGCAGTTCTTC
TRBV20-1	many	NA	TRBJ1-1	CRIISDLEAFF	TGCAGGATTATCAGTGACCTTGAAGCTTTCTTT
TRBV3-1	many	NA	TRBJ2-7	CASSHTPTGSYEQYF	TGTGCCAGCAGCCACACGCCGACAGGATCCTACGAGCAGTACTTC
TRBV12-3/TRBV12-4	many	NA	TRBJ2-5	CASSFAARGGETQYF	TGTGCCAGCAGTTTTGCGGCCAGGGGAGGGGAGACCCAGTACTTC
TRBV7-3	many	NA	TRBJ2-7	CASSLMGPTYEQYF	TGTGCCAGCAGCTTGATGGGGCCCACCTACGAGCAGTACTTC
TRBV12-3/TRBV12-4	many	TRBD2	TRBJ2-7	CASSFSGGSHEQYF	TGTGCCAGCAGTTTTTCGGGGGGAAGTCACGAGCAGTACTTC